These 23 T cell receptor beta chains were sequenced from one sample in a study of regulatory T cells in long-lasting Graves disease. The time point denotes: newly diagnosed GD, antithyroid drugs for less than 3 months. PBMC-extracted RNA yielded the TCR library. Construction of the TCR beta libraries employed iRepertoire HTBI primers in conjunction with Arm-PCR of CDR3 regions. TCRdb re-analysed the multiplex PCR reads in MiXCR, keeping a single row per CDR3 protein. The repertoire has about 240,000 distinct CDR3 sequences, 20% to 25% of them found once; the top ten carry about 15%. The material sequenced was peripheral blood mononuclear cells (PBMCs), taken at new diagnosis, from a patient treated with antithyroid drugs. Receptors were obtained from a female donor with Graves disease.

This clonotype was seen at least ten times. The chain is built from TRBV7-2 and TRBJ2-4, with no clear D. Trimming stripped 2 bases from V and 13 bases from J, with 18 bases between. CDR1 is SGHTA and CDR2 is FQGNSA in the germline V gene. This CDR3 has 14 amino acids. For the CDR3, the DNA is TGTGCCAGCAGCTTACTTTCTAGTAGCCCCCTCCAGTACTTC. The encoded protein is CASSLLSSSPLQYF.

This clonotype occurred many times. The V and J genes are TRBV7-9 and TRBJ2-5; the match to TRBD1 covers 10 bases. V gave up 4 bases and J gave up 0 bases; unmatched junction bases: 5. From germline, CDR1 is SEHNR and CDR2 FQNEAQ (reference sequence). The CDR3 covers 16 residues. The CDR3 region is CASSSGQGVNQETQYF. CDR3 in DNA: TGTGCCAGCAGCTCAGGACAGGGGGTAAACCAAGAGACCCAGTACTTC.

Concerning this clonotype: Being one base from a much bigger clone, this may be a read error. The chain is built from TRBV10-1 and TRBJ1-2; D is possibly TRBD1 (6 bases). The CDR3 is 13 amino acids. Germline-derived CDR1 and CDR2 are WNHNN and SYGVQD (reference sequence). The V and J ends lost 6 bases and 4 bases respectively, with 12 bases between them. DNA for the CDR3: TGCGCCAGCAGCATCGACAGGCCCTATGGCTACACCTTC. Translated, it gives CASSIDRPYGYTF.

The chain links TRBV19 to TRBJ2-7; possibly TRBD2 for D (6 bases). The CDR3 has 15 residues. Germline loops: CDR1 LNHDA, CDR2 SQIVND (reference sequence). Between the trimmed V and J ends, which lost 3 bases and 2 bases, there was a span of 14 bases. This chain's CDR3 is CASSMFGGATYEQYF. CDR3 nucleotide sequence: TGTGCCAGTAGTATGTTTGGCGGGGCAACCTACGAGCAGTACTTC.

This chain uses TRBV19 with TRBJ2-1; a possible D gene is TRBD2 (5 bases). Germline V CDR1 and CDR2: LNHDA, SQIVND (reference sequence). CDR3 length equals 13 residues. V gave up 4 bases and J gave up 9 bases, with 13 bases separating them. The CDR3 sequence: CASSTSGETEQFF. The CDR3 bases are TGTGCCAGTAGTACCTCCGGGGAAACTGAGCAGTTCTTC.

CDR3 protein: CASRGQGATGELFF. CDR3 coding DNA: TGTGCCAGCAGGGGACAGGGGGCCACCGGGGAGCTGTTTTTT. This sequence joins TRBV2 and TRBJ2-2; 12 bases fit TRBD1. The CDR3 contains 14 residues. Unmatched junction bases numbered 0, after V lost 6 bases and J lost 4 bases. Looked up from germline, CDR1 is SNHLY and CDR2 is FYNNEI.

This clonotype was picked up many times. The chain joins TRBV29-1 to TRBJ1-2; 9 bases are a match to TRBD1. The CDR3 length is 13 residues. Germline assignment: CDR1 SQVTM and CDR2 ANQGSEA. V lost 7 bases to trimming and J lost 3 bases; unmatched junction nucleotides: 6. CDR3 bases: TGCAGCGCTGGACAGGGGCCCGACTATGGCTACACCTTC. Its translation is CSAGQGPDYGYTF.

Only a few counts were recorded for this clonotype. The CDR3 is CSAKRLRQANYGYTF. The DNA for the CDR3 is TGCAGTGCTAAACGGTTGAGACAGGCTAACTATGGCTACACCTTC. This chain uses TRBV20-1 with TRBJ1-2; D possibly corresponds to TRBD1 (6 bases). The germline V gene has CDR1 DFQATT and CDR2 SNEGSKA (reference sequence). CDR3 length: 15 amino acids. Trimming shortened V by 4 bases and J by 0 bases, and 15 bases separated the two germline ends.

This clonotype was seen at least ten times. V is TRBV12-3 or TRBV12-4 and J is TRBJ2-6, with 11 bases identical to TRBD2. The V and J ends lost 7 bases and 2 bases, in that order; junction bases with no gene match: 13. The CDR3 covers 19 residues. CDR3 DNA sequence: TGTGCCAGCATCGCACTAGCGGGAGAAGGGAGCACTGGGGCCAACGTCCTGACTTTC. Encoded protein: CASIALAGEGSTGANVLTF.

The CDR3 nucleotides read TGTGCCACCAGCAGCAGCGGGACAGATACGCAGTATTTT. Amino acids: CATSSSGTDTQYF. The chain employs TRBV15 and TRBJ2-3; the D gene is possibly TRBD2 (6 bases). Trimming removed 3 bases from V and 3 bases from J, with 7 bases in between. The germline gives CDR1 LNHNV, CDR2 YYDKDF (reference sequence). This CDR3 has 13 residues.

This clonotype showed up many times. The rearrangement joins TRBV7-2 to TRBJ2-1; TRBD2 agrees at 7 bases. With 5 bases clipped from V and 1 base from J, the junction kept 8 bases outside the gene matches. The CDR3 has 16 amino acids. Germline V CDR1 and CDR2: SGHTA, FQGNSA. Here the CDR3 reads CASSLSSGGSYNEQFF. CDR3 in DNA: TGTGCCAGCAGCCTTAGCTCGGGGGGTTCCTACAATGAGCAGTTCTTC.

This clonotype was detected many times. The rearrangement uses TRBV6-1 and TRBJ2-7; either TRBD1 or TRBD2 may fit D (6 bases each). Germline lookup yields CDR1 MNHNS and CDR2 SASEGT. The V gene lost 6 bases and the J gene lost 3 bases, with 15 bases spanning the gap. This CDR3 spans 14 amino acids. CDR3 in amino acids: CASRRDTKGYEQYF. In nucleotides, the CDR3 is TGTGCCAGCAGGCGGGACACCAAGGGCTACGAGCAGTACTTC.

This clonotype was seen many times. The V and J genes are TRBV12-5 and TRBJ2-1; the match to TRBD2 covers 7 bases. CDR3 length: 15 amino acids. The germline gives CDR1 LGHNT, CDR2 FRNRAP. The junction had 5 bases not matched to a gene; V was cut back by 4 bases and J by 2 bases. The DNA for the CDR3 is TGTGCTAGTGGTTCCCGGGGAGGGACCTACAATGAGCAGTTCTTC. Its protein product is CASGSRGGTYNEQFF. Looking up the rest from reference TRBV12-5 and TRBJ2-1 gives the full variable domain: DARVTQTPRHKVTEMGQEVTMRCQPILGHNTVFWYRQTMMQGLELLAYFRNRAPLDDSGMPKDRFSAEMPDATLATLKIQPSEPRDSAVYFCASGSRGGTYNEQFFGPGTRLTVL.

This clonotype was detected many times. The rearrangement joins TRBV20-1 to TRBJ2-7; D not certain. Germline V gene sequence: CDR1 DFQATT, CDR2 SNEGSKA (reference sequence). The germline V and J ends were trimmed by 0 bases and 3 bases, with 6 bases remaining between them. There are 12 residues in the CDR3. CDR3 nucleotides: TGCAGTGCTAGAGATCCTGACTACGAGCAGTACTTC. Residues: CSARDPDYEQYF.

This clonotype was counted ten times or more. In nucleotides, the CDR3 is TGTGCCAGCAGTGATTCGGGGTACAATGAGCAGTTCTTC. Its protein product is CASSDSGYNEQFF. The chain joins TRBV2 to TRBJ2-1; tentative D call: TRBD2 (5 bases). Per germline, CDR1 SNHLY and CDR2 FYNNEI. Trimming pared 3 bases from V and 4 bases from J, leaving 7 bases between. The CDR3 has 13 amino acids.

This clonotype was observed a handful of times. The chain has TRBV11-3 and TRBJ1-6; D unclear. V dropped 0 bases and J dropped 10 bases, with 7 bases sitting between them. This CDR3 comprises 13 residues. CDR1 SGHNT and CDR2 YENEEA come from the germline V gene. In DNA form, the CDR3 reads TGTGCCAGCAGCTTAGAACGGTCGTCACCCCTCCACTTT. As protein: CASSLERSSPLHF. The whole variable domain, remainder taken from reference TRBV11-3 and TRBJ1-6, is EAGVVQSPRYKIIEKKQPVAFWCNPISGHNTLYWYLQNLGQGPELLIRYENEEAVDDSQLPKDRFSAERLKGVDSTLKIQPAELGDSAVYLCASSLERSSPLHFGNGTRLTVT.

This clonotype came up many times. The V call is TRBV6-1, the J call TRBJ2-3; D is unresolved. The CDR3 consists of 13 residues. Germline CDR1 reads MNHNS; CDR2 reads SASEGT. Trimming pared 1 base from V and 6 bases from J, leaving 8 bases between. This CDR3 is CASSEEAWDTQYF. Written as DNA, the CDR3 is TGTGCCAGCAGTGAAGAAGCCTGGGATACGCAGTATTTT.

This clonotype was observed a single time. The gene calls are TRBV29-1 and TRBJ2-7; D is unclear. Trimming left V 5 bases short and J 0 bases short, with 8 bases between. This CDR3 spans 12 amino acids. Germline lookup yields CDR1 SQVTM and CDR2 ANQGSEA. CDR3 loop: CSVRQSSYEQYF. The CDR3 DNA follows: TGCAGCGTTCGACAAAGCTCCTACGAGCAGTACTTC.

This clonotype was found many times. The rearrangement links TRBV7-9 to TRBJ2-1, with TRBD2 as a possible D gene (6 bases). Germline V gene sequence: CDR1 SEHNR, CDR2 FQNEAQ (reference sequence). The CDR3 is made up of 13 amino acids. With 5 bases removed from V and 7 bases from J, the gap between germline ends came to 12 bases. CDR3 protein: CASSMGLWNEQFF. CDR3 DNA: TGTGCCAGCAGCATGGGACTGTGGAATGAGCAGTTCTTC.

This clonotype was counted at least ten times. The chain joins TRBV7-7 to TRBJ2-5; D gene uncertain. The ends were cut back, 5 bases at V and 2 bases at J, with 9 bases in the middle. Germline V gives CDR1 SSHAT, CDR2 FNYEAQ (reference sequence). The CDR3 consists of 13 residues. The CDR3 nucleotides are TGTGCCAGCAGCCCTAGATCTCAAGAGACCCAGTACTTC. It yields the protein CASSPRSQETQYF.

This clonotype came up a few times. The chain employs TRBV4-2 and TRBJ1-4, with a weak D call TRBD1 (6 bases). V was cut by 0 bases and J by 7 bases, with 15 bases left in between. The CDR3 loop spans 16 amino acids. CDR1 LGHNA and CDR2 YNFKEQ come from the germline V gene. CDR3 loop: CASSQDSQGAGEKLFF. The CDR3 bases are TGTGCCAGCAGCCAAGATTCACAGGGTGCGGGTGAAAAACTGTTTTTT.

This clonotype was seen many times. V and J are TRBV20-1 and TRBJ1-1; D gene uncertain. With 0 bases removed from V and 5 bases from J, the gap between germline ends came to 4 bases. The CDR3 covers 11 residues. The germline V gene has CDR1 DFQATT and CDR2 SNEGSKA (reference sequence). CDR3 coding DNA: TGCAGTGCTAGAGATTTTACTGAAGCTTTCTTT. This codes for CSARDFTEAFF.

This clonotype was detected ten times or more. The rearrangement uses TRBV9 and TRBJ2-5; TRBD1 matches 7 bases. V shed 0 bases, J shed 13 bases, and the junction held 9 bases outside the gene matches. The CDR3 is made up of 13 amino acids. CDR1 SGDLS and CDR2 YYNGEE come from the germline V gene. The CDR3 DNA sequence: TGTGCCAGCAGCGTAGGGGCGAGGGGGCCTGCGTACTTC. As protein: CASSVGARGPAYF.